Below, one T cell receptor beta chain is given with its context. Its matching antigen is unknown. The data were taken from a study of OX40 agonist ivuxolimab in advanced cancers. Study-wide results and limits: Within 6 weeks, CD4+ and CD8+ blood T cells expanded clonally at 0.1 to 3.0 mg/kg.

Profiled with immunoSEQ multiplex PCR; TCRdb holds only in-frame clones, not every one. This table holds 13,000 or so clones, around 77% found once. The CDR3 length is 16 residues. The V gene lost 2 bases and the J gene lost 2 bases, with 13 bases spanning the gap. The germline V gene encodes CDR1 MNHNS and CDR2 SASEGT. The TCR originated in an adult with an advanced solid tumor such as melanoma, head and neck, liver or kidney cancer. Here the sequenced sample was CD4+ or CD8+ T cells sorted from blood, taken in a trial of the OX40 agonist ivuxolimab. The V and J genes are TRBV6-1 and TRBJ1-3; a weak D match, TRBD1 (6 bases). CDR3 residues: CASSERQVSAGNTIYF. In DNA form, the CDR3 reads TGTGCCAGCAGTGAACGACAGGTTTCGGCTGGAAACACCATATATTTT.